These 8 T cell receptor beta chains were sequenced from one sample in a study of human T cells and chemical hapten exposure. Time point: patch test 2, 6 weeks after DPC sensitization. The treatment: therapeutic diphenylcyclopropenone sensitization with weekly scalp DPC. TCRdb re-analysed the RACE reads in MiXCR, keeping a single row per CDR3 protein. The sample records approximately 89,000 distinct CDR3 sequences, 6.6% being singletons. Sequenced here: whole blood, sampled in connection with sensitization to the hapten diphenylcyclopropenone (DPC). These receptors all stem from a woman in her twenties or thirties with alopecia areata. Some clones in this sample may be carry-over from other donors' samples.

This chain uses TRBV3-1 with TRBJ1-1; maybe TRBD1 (6 bases). Germline CDR1 and CDR2: LGHDT and YNNKEL (reference sequence). V shed 2 bases and J shed 1 base, with 14 bases lying between them. The length of the CDR3 is 16 residues. CDR3 protein: CASSQWGAKENTEAFF. CDR3 sequence (DNA): TGTGCCAGCAGCCAATGGGGGGCAAAGGAGAACACTGAAGCTTTCTTT.

This clonotype was observed a few times. V gene TRBV3-1 combines with J gene TRBJ1-1; TRBD1 aligns across 9 bases. V trimming: 3 bases; J trimming: 1 base; junction bases outside the gene matches: 9. The CDR3 extends over 17 amino acids. CDR1 LGHDT and CDR2 YNNKEL come from the germline V gene (reference sequence). CDR3 in amino acids: CASSQRGWDRENTEAFF. The CDR3 DNA sequence: TGTGCCAGCAGCCAGCGGGGCTGGGACAGGGAGAACACTGAAGCTTTCTTT.

This clonotype was counted at least ten times. This chain joins TRBV18 and TRBJ2-3; tentatively, D is TRBD2 (7 bases). With 2 bases removed from V and 4 bases from J, the gap between germline ends came to 16 bases. The length of the CDR3 is 16 residues. Germline V CDR1 and CDR2: KGHSH, LQKENI. CDR3 DNA: TGTGCCAGCTCACCATTGGTCGGGGGGCAGGCAGATACGCAGTATTTT. Its translation is CASSPLVGGQADTQYF.

This clonotype was detected ten times or more. This rearrangement joins TRBV29-1 to TRBJ2-1; 7 bases fit TRBD2. V trimming: 6 bases; J trimming: 6 bases; junction bases outside the gene matches: 11. This CDR3 spans 14 amino acids. CDR1 is SQVTM, CDR2 ANQGSEA, per germline. The CDR3 nucleotides read TGCAGCGTACAATCTAGCGGCTGGGGCAATGAGCAGTTCTTC. Translation gives CSVQSSGWGNEQFF.

This clonotype was detected many times. The chain is built from TRBV4-1 and TRBJ2-1; 10 nucleotides match TRBD2. The ends lost 7 bases at V and 2 bases at J; junction bases unmatched: 8. Germline loops: CDR1 MGHRA, CDR2 YSYEKL. The CDR3 is made up of 16 amino acids. CDR3 DNA sequence: TGCGCCAGCACCGACACTAGCGGGGATCCCTACAATGAGCAGTTCTTC. Its translation: CASTDTSGDPYNEQFF.

Ten or more counts support this clonotype. This chain joins TRBV12-3 or TRBV12-4 and TRBJ1-1; no reliable D call. The CDR3 totals 14 residues. Deletions cut 3 bases from V and 1 base from J, with 9 bases between. In nucleotides, the CDR3 is TGTGCCAGCAGTTTTTTCCAAGGGAACACTGAAGCTTTCTTT. Its protein product is CASSFFQGNTEAFF.

The chain links TRBV29-1 to TRBJ1-1; D is undetermined. Looked up from germline, CDR1 is SQVTM and CDR2 is ANQGSEA. V dropped 7 bases and J dropped 4 bases, with 13 bases sitting between them. The CDR3 extends over 12 amino acids. The CDR3 nucleotides are TGCAGCGGGTCTAGTGTACCCACTGAAGCTTTCTTT. Encoded protein: CSGSSVPTEAFF.

Note on this clonotype: Being one base from a much bigger clone, this may be a read error. This rearrangement joins TRBV7-3 to TRBJ1-1; D gene unclear. The V gene lost 6 bases and the J gene lost 0 bases, with 11 bases spanning the gap. Germline V CDR1 and CDR2: SGHTA, FQGTGA. The CDR3 runs to 14 residues. The CDR3 loop reads CASRSGPMNTEAFF. The CDR3, as DNA: TGTGCCAGCAGGTCAGGCCCGATGAACACTGAAGCTTTCTTT.